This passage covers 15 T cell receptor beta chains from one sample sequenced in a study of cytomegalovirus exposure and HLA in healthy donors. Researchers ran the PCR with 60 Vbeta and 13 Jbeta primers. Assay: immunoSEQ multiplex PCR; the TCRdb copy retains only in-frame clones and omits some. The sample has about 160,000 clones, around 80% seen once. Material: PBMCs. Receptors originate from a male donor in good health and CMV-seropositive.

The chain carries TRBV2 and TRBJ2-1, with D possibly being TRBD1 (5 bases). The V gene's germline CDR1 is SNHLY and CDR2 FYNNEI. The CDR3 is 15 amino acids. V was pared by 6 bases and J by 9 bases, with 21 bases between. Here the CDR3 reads CASSATGTIVREQFF. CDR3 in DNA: TGTGCCAGCAGCGCCACAGGCACGATTGTTCGTGAGCAGTTCTTC.

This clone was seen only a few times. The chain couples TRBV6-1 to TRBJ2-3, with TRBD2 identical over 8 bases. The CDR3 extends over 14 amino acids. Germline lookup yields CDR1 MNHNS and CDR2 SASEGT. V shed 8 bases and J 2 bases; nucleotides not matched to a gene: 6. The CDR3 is CASSLAGSTDTQYF. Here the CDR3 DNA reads TGTGCCAGCTCGTTAGCGGGATCCACAGATACGCAGTATTTT.

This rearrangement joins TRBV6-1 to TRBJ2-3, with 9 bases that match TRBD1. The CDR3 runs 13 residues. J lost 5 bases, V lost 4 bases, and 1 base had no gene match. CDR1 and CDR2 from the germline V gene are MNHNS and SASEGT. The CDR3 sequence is CASSGQGGDTQYF. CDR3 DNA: TGTGCCAGCAGTGGACAGGGGGGAGATACGCAGTATTTT.

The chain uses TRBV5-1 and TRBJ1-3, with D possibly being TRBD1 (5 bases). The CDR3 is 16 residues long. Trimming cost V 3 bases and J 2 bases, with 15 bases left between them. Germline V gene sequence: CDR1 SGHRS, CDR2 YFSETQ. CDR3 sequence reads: CASSSPETGTGNTIYF. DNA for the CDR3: TGCGCCAGCAGCTCACCCGAAACAGGCACTGGAAACACCATATATTTT.

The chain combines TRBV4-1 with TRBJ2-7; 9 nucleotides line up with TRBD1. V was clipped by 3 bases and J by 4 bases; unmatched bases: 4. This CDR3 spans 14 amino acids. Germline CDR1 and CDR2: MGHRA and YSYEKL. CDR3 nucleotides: TGCGCCAGCAGCCAGGACAGGGGCCGGTACGAGCAGTACTTC. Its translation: CASSQDRGRYEQYF.

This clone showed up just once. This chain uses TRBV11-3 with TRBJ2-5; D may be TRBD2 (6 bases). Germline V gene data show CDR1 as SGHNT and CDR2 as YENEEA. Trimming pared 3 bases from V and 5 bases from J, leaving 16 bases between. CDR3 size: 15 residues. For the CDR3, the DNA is TGTGCCAGCAGCTTTATGGTGGGAGGAGGGGAGACCCAGTACTTC. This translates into CASSFMVGGGETQYF.

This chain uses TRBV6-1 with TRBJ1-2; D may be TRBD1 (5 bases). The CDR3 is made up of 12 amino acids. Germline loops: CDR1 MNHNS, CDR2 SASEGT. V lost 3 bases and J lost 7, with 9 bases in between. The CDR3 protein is CASSDGRGGYTF. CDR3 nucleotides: TGTGCCAGCAGTGATGGGAGGGGTGGCTACACCTTC.

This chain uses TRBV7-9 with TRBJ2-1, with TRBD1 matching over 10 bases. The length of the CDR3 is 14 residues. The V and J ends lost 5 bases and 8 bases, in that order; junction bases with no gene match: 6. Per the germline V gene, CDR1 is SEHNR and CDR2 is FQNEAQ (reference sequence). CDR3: CASSTGQGRDEQFF. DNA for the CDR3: TGTGCCAGCAGCACGGGACAGGGGAGAGATGAGCAGTTCTTC.

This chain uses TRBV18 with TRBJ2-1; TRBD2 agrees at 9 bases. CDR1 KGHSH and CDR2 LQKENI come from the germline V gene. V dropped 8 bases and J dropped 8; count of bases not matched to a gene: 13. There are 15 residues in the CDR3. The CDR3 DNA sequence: TGTGCCAGCCGTCAGACTAGCGGCCAAGTACATGAGCAGTTCTTC. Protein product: CASRQTSGQVHEQFF.

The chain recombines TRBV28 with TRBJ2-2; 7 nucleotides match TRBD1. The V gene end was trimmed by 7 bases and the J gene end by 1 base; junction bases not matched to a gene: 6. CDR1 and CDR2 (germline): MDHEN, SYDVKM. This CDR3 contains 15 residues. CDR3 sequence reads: CASNVNRGNTGELFF. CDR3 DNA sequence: TGTGCCAGCAACGTCAACAGGGGGAACACCGGGGAGCTGTTTTTT.

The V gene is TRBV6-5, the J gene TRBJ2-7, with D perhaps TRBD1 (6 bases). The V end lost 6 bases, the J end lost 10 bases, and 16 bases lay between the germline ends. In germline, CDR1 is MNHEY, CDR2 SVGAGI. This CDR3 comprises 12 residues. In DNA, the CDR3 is TGTGCCAGCAGCCATACTAAACAGGGACAGTACTTC. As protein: CASSHTKQGQYF.

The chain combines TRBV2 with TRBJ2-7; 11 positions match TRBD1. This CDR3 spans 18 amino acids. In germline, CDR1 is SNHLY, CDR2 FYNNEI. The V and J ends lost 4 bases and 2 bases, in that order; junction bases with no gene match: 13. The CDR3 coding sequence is TGTGCCAGCAGTGGAGGGGGCTGGGACAGGGGGAAAACCTACGAGCAGTACTTC. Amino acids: CASSGGGWDRGKTYEQYF.

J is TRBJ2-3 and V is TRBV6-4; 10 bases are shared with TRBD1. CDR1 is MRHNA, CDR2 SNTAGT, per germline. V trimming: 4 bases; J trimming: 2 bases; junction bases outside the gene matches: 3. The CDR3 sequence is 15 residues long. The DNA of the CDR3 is TGTGCCAGCAGTGTCGGGACAGGGGCCACAGATACGCAGTATTTT. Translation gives CASSVGTGATDTQYF.

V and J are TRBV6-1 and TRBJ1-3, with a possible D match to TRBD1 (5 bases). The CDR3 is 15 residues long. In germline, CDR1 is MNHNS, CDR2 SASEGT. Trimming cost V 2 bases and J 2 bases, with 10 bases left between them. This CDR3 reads CASSEPAGTGNTIYF. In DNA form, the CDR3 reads TGTGCCAGCAGTGAACCCGCAGGGACTGGAAACACCATATATTTT.

CDR3 in DNA: TGCGCCAGCTCGTTCCCGGACAGGGCCGGCTACACCTTC. This codes for CASSFPDRAGYTF. The V call is TRBV5-1, the J call TRBJ1-2, with 8 bases aligning to TRBD1. The germline CDR1 and CDR2 sequences are SGHRS and YFSETQ. Germline trimming cut 7 bases from V and 8 bases from J; bases unmatched to any gene: 10. The CDR3 runs 13 residues.